This TCR beta chain was identified during a study of spatial heterogeneity in lung cancer. Via MiXCR, TCRdb re-called the 5' RACE reads, giving one row per CDR3 protein. The sample comprises tens of thousands of distinct CDR3 sequences, approximately 12% of which are singletons, and approximately 39% rests with the top ten. Noted time point: sample taken at primary tumor resection. Samples were donated by 72 untreated early-stage non-small cell lung cancer patients. Without sorting, whole RNA was sequenced from tumor, nontumor lung or frozen PBMC. V was shortened by 3 bases and J by 0 bases, with 9 bases between the two germline ends. CDR1 is SGHTA and CDR2 is FQGNSA in the germline V gene. The length of the CDR3 is 15 residues.

The sequence came from a male donor with early-stage non-small cell lung cancer. The V gene is TRBV7-2, the J gene TRBJ1-5; no clear D gene. This specimen was PBMCs, taken at surgery. The DNA for the CDR3 is TGTGCCAGCAGCTTTTCCCACTATAGCAATCAGCCCCAGCATTTT. Its translation is CASSFSHYSNQPQHF.